Listed below are T cell receptor beta chains from one sample, sequenced in a study of lymphopenia after photon versus proton radiotherapy. Sequenced by immunoSEQ multiplex PCR; TCRdb stores in-frame clones only, minus some. This table holds approximately 24,000 clones, roughly nine tenths found once. Specimen: peripheral blood, collected from a patient treated with photon-based radiotherapy. The receptors originated from a woman between 50 and 59 years old with cholangiocarcinoma. Each CDR3 is given with its conserved first and last residue. Each record gives: D gene, clone size, V gene, J gene, CDR3 length, CDR3 protein, CDR3 DNA. The D gene is left open where the match is weak. Clone size, where shown, is once, few, many, or a class for clones that have expanded.

d_call: -; clone_size: -; v_call: TRBV6-5; j_call: TRBJ2-7; cdr3_length: 16; cdr3_aa: CASSFGPTASSYEQYF; cdr3_nt: TGTGCCAGCAGTTTTGGACCCACAGCTTCGTCCTACGAGCAGTACTTC
d_call: -; clone_size: -; v_call: TRBV27; j_call: TRBJ1-2; cdr3_length: 13; cdr3_aa: CASSPRGGYGYTF; cdr3_nt: TGTGCCAGCAGTCCCCGGGGAGGGTACGGCTACACCTTC
d_call: -; clone_size: -; v_call: TRBV6-1; j_call: TRBJ1-6; cdr3_length: 12; cdr3_aa: CASRGGDTRLHF; cdr3_nt: TGTGCCAGTCGTGGGGGAGACACACGGCTCCACTTT
d_call: -; clone_size: -; v_call: TRBV5-1; j_call: TRBJ1-2; cdr3_length: 13; cdr3_aa: CASSGATNYGYTF; cdr3_nt: TGCGCCAGCAGCGGGGCTACTAACTATGGCTACACCTTC
d_call: -; clone_size: -; v_call: TRBV7-6; j_call: TRBJ2-7; cdr3_length: 11; cdr3_aa: CASSSNYEQYF; cdr3_nt: TGTGCCAGCAGCTCTAACTACGAGCAGTACTTC
d_call: -; clone_size: -; v_call: TRBV2; j_call: TRBJ2-7; cdr3_length: 13; cdr3_aa: CASIYSGREPQYF; cdr3_nt: TGTGCCAGCATCTATTCGGGACGGGAACCTCAGTACTTC
d_call: TRBD2; clone_size: -; v_call: TRBV5-1; j_call: TRBJ2-3; cdr3_length: 18; cdr3_aa: CASSFIAGGPLSTDTQYF; cdr3_nt: TGCGCCAGCAGCTTCATAGCGGGGGGGCCCCTAAGCACAGATACGCAGTATTTT
d_call: -; clone_size: -; v_call: TRBV10-3; j_call: TRBJ1-1; cdr3_length: 13; cdr3_aa: CAIRRGVYTEAFF; cdr3_nt: TGTGCCATCCGGCGGGGGGTTTACACTGAAGCTTTCTTT
d_call: -; clone_size: -; v_call: TRBV7-2; j_call: TRBJ1-2; cdr3_length: 13; cdr3_aa: CASSTGPGGGYTF; cdr3_nt: TGTGCCAGCAGCACCGGACCGGGGGGTGGCTACACCTTC
d_call: -; clone_size: -; v_call: TRBV15; j_call: TRBJ2-7; cdr3_length: 13; cdr3_aa: CATSRDSHYEQYF; cdr3_nt: TGTGCCACCAGCAGGGACAGCCACTACGAGCAGTACTTC
d_call: -; clone_size: once; v_call: TRBV28; j_call: TRBJ1-3; cdr3_length: 16; cdr3_aa: CASSLWGIRSGNTIYF; cdr3_nt: TGTGCCAGCAGTTTATGGGGGATCCGGTCTGGAAACACCATATATTTT
d_call: -; clone_size: -; v_call: TRBV2; j_call: TRBJ2-7; cdr3_length: 11; cdr3_aa: CASTYSGLQYF; cdr3_nt: TGTGCCAGTACCTACTCCGGGTTGCAGTACTTC
d_call: -; clone_size: -; v_call: TRBV2; j_call: TRBJ1-2; cdr3_length: 13; cdr3_aa: CASSVLPWGGYTF; cdr3_nt: TGTGCCAGCAGTGTGTTGCCCTGGGGGGGCTACACCTTC